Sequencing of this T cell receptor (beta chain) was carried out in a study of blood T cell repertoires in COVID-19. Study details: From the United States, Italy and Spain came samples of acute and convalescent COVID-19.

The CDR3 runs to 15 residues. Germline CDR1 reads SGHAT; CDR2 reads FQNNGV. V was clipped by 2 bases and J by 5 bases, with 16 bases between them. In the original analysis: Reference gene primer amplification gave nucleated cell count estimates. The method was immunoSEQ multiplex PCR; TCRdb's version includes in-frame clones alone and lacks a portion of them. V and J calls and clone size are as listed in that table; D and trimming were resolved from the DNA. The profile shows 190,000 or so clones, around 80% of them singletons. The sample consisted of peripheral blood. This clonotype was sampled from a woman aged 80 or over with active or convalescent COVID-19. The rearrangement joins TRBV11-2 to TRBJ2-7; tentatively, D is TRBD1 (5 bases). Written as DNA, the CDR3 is TGTGCCAGCAGCTTATTAGGGCAGGGAAAAAACGAGCAGTACTTC. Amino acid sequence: CASSLLGQGKNEQYF.